This TCR beta chain was observed in a study of identical twins. Whole-study findings and limits: A lower insertion count was a feature of abundant cord blood beta clonotypes, with no such feature in memory repertoires. Twins showed weaker excess sharing in their beta out-of-frame sequences.

About this clonotype itself: Its matching antigen is unknown.

TCRdb passed the 5' RACE reads through MiXCR, listing each CDR3 protein once. The sample includes 450,000 or so distinct CDR3 sequences, 13% to 15% of them seen just once. The germline gives CDR1 SGHNT, CDR2 YYREEE (reference sequence). The CDR3 sequence is 16 residues long. V was clipped by 0 bases and J by 1 base, with 14 bases between them. The sample was also linked to a second study, of yellow fever vaccine responses in identical twins.

Material: CD4+ T cells sorted from blood. The chain couples TRBV5-4 to TRBJ2-7; TRBD2 is a possible D gene (7 bases). The source of this sequence is a woman between 18 and 29 years old in good health. CDR3 nucleotide sequence: TGTGCCAGCAGCTTGGAGGGAGGGGGTAGGTCCTACGAGCAGTACTTC. Translated, it gives CASSLEGGGRSYEQYF. Using reference TRBV5-4 and TRBJ2-7 for the parts outside the CDR3, the full variable domain is ETGVTQSPTHLIKTRGQQVTLRCSSQSGHNTVSWYQQALGQGPQFIFQYYREEENGRGNFPPRFSGLQFPNYSSELNVNALELDDSALYLCASSLEGGGRSYEQYFGPGTRLTVT.